This T cell receptor (beta chain) was obtained from a study of beta chain features in type 1 diabetes. Turning to the study itself: Healthy donors resembled patients in age, gender and cell yields.

Study-wide results and caveats: A pattern of fewer insertions and more deletions at VDJ junctions was seen in type 1 diabetes patients. TCRB CDR3 length was moderately but significantly reduced in all four CD4+ subsets of Type 1 diabetes patients. A greater similarity of naive, central memory and Treg TCRB repertoires was seen among patients than among healthy donors.

Purity exceeded 95% in all sorted populations. Reverse transcribing all isolated RNA meant expressed TCRB transcripts were sequenced. Only in-frame clones appear in the TCRdb table, and some are missing; sequencing was by immunoSEQ multiplex PCR. This table has around 250,000 clones, over 11% appearing once. Concerning this clone itself: Its antigen is unknown.

Germline CDR1 and CDR2: MDHEN and SYDVKM. Trimming at V came to 2 bases and at J to 4 bases, leaving 6 bases not matched to a gene. CDR3 length: 15 residues. The TCR comes from a man aged 30 to 45 with type 1 diabetes. Specimen: naive CD4+ T cells from blood. The chain joins TRBV28 to TRBJ2-5; 8 nucleotides align to TRBD1. This CDR3 is CASSLRQGRRETQYF. CDR3 coding DNA: TGTGCCAGCAGTTTAAGACAGGGGCGCAGAGAGACCCAGTACTTC.